Here is one T cell receptor beta chain with its context. TCRdb's table, derived via immunoSEQ multiplex PCR, lists solely in-frame clones and lacks some. The table lists 70,000 or so clones, about 91% of them singletons, with 2.5% to 3.5% in the top ten. This entry belongs to a study of T cells after somatic rescue of genetic block. CDR1 SEHNR and CDR2 FQNEAQ come from the germline V gene (reference sequence). V dropped 4 bases and J dropped 6 bases, with 10 bases sitting between them. CDR3 length: 12 residues. The sequenced sample consisted of peripheral blood mononuclear cells (PBMCs). The source of this sequence is a man aged 35-49 years. The gene calls are TRBV7-9 and TRBJ2-7, with a tentative D call TRBD2 (6 bases). DNA of the CDR3: TGTGCCAGCAGCTCTATCGGGGGCGAGCAGTACTTC. This codes for CASSSIGGEQYF.